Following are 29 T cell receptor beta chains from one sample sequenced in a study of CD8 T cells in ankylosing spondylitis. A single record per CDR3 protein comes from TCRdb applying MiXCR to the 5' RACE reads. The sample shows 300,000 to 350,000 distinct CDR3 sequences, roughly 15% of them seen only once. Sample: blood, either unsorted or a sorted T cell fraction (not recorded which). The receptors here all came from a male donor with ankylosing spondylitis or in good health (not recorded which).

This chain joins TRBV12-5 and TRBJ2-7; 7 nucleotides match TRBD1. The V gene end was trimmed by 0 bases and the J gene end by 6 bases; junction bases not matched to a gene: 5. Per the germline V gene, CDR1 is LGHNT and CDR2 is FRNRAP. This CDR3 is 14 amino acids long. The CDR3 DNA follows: TGTGCTAGTGGTTTGGTACGGTCAGGGGGCGAGCAGTACTTC. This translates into CASGLVRSGGEQYF.

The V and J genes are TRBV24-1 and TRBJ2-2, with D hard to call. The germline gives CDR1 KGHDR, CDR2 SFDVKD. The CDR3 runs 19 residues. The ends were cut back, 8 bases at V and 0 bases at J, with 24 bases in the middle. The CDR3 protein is CATTEDDKGPPANTGELFF. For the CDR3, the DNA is TGTGCCACCACCGAGGACGACAAGGGCCCACCCGCGAACACCGGGGAGCTGTTTTTT.

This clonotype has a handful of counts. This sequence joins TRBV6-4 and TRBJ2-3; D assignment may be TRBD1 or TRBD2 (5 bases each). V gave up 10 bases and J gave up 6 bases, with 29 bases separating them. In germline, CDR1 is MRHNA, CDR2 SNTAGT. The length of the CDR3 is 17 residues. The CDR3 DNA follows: TGTGCCATCGACTCGTCTGCCTGGGACCCACCAAGGGATACGCAGTATTTT. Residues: CAIDSSAWDPPRDTQYF.

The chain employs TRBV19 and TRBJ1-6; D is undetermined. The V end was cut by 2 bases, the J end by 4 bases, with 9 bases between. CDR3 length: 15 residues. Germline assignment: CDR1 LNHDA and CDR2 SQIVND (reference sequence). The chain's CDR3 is CASSISPEYNSPLHF. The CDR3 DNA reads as TGTGCCAGTAGTATATCGCCAGAATATAATTCACCCCTCCACTTT.

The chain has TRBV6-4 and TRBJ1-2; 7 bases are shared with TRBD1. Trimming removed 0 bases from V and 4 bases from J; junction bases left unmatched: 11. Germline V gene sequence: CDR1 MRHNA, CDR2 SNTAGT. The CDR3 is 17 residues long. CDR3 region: CASSDSGAQGTLYGYTF. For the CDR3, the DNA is TGTGCCAGCAGTGACTCGGGGGCACAGGGGACTCTCTATGGCTACACCTTC.

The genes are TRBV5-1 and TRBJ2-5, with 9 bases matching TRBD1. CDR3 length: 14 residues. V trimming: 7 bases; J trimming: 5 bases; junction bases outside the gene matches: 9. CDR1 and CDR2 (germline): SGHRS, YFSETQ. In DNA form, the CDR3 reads TGCGCCAGCTCCAAAGGACAGGGGCGGGAGACCCAGTACTTC. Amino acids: CASSKGQGRETQYF.

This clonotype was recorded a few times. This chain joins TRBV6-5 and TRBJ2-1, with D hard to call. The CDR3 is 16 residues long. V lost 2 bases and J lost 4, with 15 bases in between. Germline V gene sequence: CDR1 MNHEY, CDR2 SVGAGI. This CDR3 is CASSYSNRLEYNEQFF. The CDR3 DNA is TGTGCCAGCAGTTACAGTAACCGCCTTGAGTACAATGAGCAGTTCTTC.

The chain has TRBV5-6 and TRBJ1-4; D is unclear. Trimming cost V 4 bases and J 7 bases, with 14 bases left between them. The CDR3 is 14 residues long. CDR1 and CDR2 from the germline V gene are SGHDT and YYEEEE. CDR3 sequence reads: CASSPDVLGEKLFF. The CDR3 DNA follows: TGTGCCAGCAGCCCGGACGTCTTAGGTGAAAAACTGTTTTTT.

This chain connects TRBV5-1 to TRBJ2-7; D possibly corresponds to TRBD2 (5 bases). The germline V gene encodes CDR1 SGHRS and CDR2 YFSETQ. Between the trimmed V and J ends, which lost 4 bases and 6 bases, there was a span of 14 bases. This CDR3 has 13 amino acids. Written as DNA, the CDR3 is TGCGCCAGCAGCGAGGGCCGGGCGGGCGAGCAGTACTTC. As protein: CASSEGRAGEQYF.

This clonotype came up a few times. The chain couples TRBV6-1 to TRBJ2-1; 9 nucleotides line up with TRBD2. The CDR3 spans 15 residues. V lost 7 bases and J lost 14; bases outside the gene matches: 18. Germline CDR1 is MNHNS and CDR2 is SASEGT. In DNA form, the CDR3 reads TGTGCCAGCACCTCCGCGGGAGCGGGAGGACCGTGGGAGTTCTTC. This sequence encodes CASTSAGAGGPWEFF.

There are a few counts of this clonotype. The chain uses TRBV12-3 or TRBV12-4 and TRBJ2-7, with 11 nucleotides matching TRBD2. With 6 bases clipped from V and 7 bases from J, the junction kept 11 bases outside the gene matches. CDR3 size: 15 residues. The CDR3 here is CASSPGLAGPGEQYF. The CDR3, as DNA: TGTGCCAGCAGCCCTGGACTAGCGGGCCCCGGGGAGCAGTACTTC.

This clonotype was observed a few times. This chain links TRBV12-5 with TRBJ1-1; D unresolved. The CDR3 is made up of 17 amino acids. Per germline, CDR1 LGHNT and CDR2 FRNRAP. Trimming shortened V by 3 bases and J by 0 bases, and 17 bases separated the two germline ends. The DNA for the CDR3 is TGTGCTAGTGGTTTAGAGGAGGGAACGGGAATGAACACTGAAGCTTTCTTT. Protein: CASGLEEGTGMNTEAFF. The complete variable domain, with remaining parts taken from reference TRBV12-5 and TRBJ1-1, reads DARVTQTPRHKVTEMGQEVTMRCQPILGHNTVFWYRQTMMQGLELLAYFRNRAPLDDSGMPKDRFSAEMPDATLATLKIQPSEPRDSAVYFCASGLEEGTGMNTEAFFGQGTRLTVV.

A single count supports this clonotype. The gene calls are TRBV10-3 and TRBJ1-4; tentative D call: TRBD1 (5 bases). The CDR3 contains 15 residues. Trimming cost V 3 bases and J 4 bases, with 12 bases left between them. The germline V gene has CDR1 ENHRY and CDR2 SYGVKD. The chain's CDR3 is CAISENGGYNEKLFF. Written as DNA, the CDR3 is TGTGCCATCAGTGAAAACGGGGGTTATAATGAAAAACTGTTTTTT.

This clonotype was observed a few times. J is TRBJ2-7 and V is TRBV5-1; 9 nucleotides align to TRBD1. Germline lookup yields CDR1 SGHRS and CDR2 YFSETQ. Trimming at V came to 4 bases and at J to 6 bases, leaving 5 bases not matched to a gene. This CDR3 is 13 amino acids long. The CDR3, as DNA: TGCGCCAGCAGCGTGGGACAGGGAGGCGAGCAGTACTTC. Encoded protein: CASSVGQGGEQYF.

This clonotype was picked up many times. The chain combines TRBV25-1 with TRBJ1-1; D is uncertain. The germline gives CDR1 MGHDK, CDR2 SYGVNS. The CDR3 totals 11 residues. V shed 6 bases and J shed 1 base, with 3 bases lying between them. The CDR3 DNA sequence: TGTGCCAGCAGAGGGAACACTGAAGCTTTCTTT. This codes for CASRGNTEAFF.

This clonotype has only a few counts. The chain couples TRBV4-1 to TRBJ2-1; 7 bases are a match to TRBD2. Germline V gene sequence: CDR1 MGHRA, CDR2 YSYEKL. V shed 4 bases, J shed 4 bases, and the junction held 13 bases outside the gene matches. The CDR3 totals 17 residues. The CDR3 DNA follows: TGCGCCAGCAGCCGAGACTTAGCGGGCTTGGGGTACAATGAGCAGTTCTTC. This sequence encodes CASSRDLAGLGYNEQFF.

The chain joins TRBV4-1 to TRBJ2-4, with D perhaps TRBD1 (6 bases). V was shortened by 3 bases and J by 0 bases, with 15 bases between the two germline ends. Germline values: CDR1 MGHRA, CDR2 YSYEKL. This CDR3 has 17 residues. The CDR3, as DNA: TGCGCCAGCAGCCACGTAACAGGGACCTTAGCCAAAAACATTCAGTACTTC. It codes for CASSHVTGTLAKNIQYF.

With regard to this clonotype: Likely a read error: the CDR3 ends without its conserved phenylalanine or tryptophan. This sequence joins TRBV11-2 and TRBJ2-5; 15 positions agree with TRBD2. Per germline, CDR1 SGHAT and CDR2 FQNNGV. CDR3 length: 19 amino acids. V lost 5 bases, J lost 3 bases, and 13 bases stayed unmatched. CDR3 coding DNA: TGTGCCAGCAGCAATCGCGGACTAGCGGGGGGGCGGGTGAAAGAGACCCAGTACTAC. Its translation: CASSNRGLAGGRVKETQYY.

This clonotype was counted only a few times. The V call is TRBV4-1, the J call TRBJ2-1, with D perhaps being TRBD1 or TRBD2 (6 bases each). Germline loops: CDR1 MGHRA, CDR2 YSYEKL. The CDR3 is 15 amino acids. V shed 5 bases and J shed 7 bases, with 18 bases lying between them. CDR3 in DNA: TGCGCCAGCAGCTTACGGGGGCCTGGGGGTAATGAGCAGTTCTTC. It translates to CASSLRGPGGNEQFF.

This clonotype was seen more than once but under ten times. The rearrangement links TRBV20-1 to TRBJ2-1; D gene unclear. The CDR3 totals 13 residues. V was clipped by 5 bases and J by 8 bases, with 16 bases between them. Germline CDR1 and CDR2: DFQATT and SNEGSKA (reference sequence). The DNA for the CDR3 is TGCAGTGCTCTGGCGGCTCAAGGCGATGAGCAGTTCTTC. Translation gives CSALAAQGDEQFF.

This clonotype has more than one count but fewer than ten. CDR3 nucleotides: TGCAGCGTTGAAACAGGGAGCTCGGGGACCCAGTACTTC. Residues: CSVETGSSGTQYF. The V call is TRBV29-1, the J call TRBJ2-5; D is perhaps TRBD1 (6 bases). Per the germline V gene, CDR1 is SQVTM and CDR2 is ANQGSEA. The CDR3 extends over 13 amino acids. With 2 bases removed from V and 7 bases from J, the gap between germline ends came to 14 bases. Using reference TRBV29-1 and TRBJ2-5 for the parts outside the CDR3, the full variable domain is SAVISQKPSRDICQRGTSLTIQCQVDSQVTMMFWYRQQPGQSLTLIATANQGSEATYESGFVIDKFPISRPNLTFSTLTVSNMSPEDSSIYLCSVETGSSGTQYFGPGTRLLVL.

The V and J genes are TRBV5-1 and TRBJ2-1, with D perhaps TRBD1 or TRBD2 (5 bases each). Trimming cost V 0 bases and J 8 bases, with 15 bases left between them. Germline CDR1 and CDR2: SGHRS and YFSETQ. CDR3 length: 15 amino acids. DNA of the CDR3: TGCGCCAGCAGCTTGGCCACGGGACGGGGAGATGAGCAGTTCTTC. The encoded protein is CASSLATGRGDEQFF.

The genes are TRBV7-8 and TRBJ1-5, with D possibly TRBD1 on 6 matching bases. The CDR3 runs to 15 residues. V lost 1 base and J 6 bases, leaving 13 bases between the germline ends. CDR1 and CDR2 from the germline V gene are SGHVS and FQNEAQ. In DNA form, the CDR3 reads TGTGCCAGCAGCTTAGAACGGGGGGCGAGTCAGCCCCAGCATTTT. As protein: CASSLERGASQPQHF.

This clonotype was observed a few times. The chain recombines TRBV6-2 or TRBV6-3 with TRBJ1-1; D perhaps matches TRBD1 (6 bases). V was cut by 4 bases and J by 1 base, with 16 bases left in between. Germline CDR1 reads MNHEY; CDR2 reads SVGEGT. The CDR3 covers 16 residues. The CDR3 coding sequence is TGTGCCAGCAGTTCGTGGACAGCGGGGGGGAACACTGAAGCTTTCTTT. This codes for CASSSWTAGGNTEAFF.

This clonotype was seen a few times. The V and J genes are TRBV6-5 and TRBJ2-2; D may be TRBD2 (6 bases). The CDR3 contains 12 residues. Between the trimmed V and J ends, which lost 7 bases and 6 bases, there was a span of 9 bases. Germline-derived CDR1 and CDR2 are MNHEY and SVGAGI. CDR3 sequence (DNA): TGTGCCAGCATCACGGGGGCCGGGGAGCTGTTTTTT. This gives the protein CASITGAGELFF.

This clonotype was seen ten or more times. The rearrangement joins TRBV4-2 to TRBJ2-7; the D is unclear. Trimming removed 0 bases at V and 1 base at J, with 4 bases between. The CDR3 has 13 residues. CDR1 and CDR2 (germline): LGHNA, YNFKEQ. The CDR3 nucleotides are TGTGCCAGCAGCCAAGATCGATCCTACGAGCAGTACTTC. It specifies CASSQDRSYEQYF.

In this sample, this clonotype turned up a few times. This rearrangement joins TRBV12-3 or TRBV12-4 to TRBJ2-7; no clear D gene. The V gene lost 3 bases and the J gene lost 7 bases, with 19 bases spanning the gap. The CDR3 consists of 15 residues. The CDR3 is CASSFTTEPSGEQYF. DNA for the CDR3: TGTGCCAGCAGTTTTACCACGGAACCTTCTGGGGAGCAGTACTTC.

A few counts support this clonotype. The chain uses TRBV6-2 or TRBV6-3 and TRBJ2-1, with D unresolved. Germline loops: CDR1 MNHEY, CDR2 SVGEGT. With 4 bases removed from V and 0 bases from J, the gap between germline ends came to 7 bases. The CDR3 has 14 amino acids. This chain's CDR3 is CASSSYGSYNEQFF. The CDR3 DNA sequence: TGTGCCAGCAGTTCTTACGGCTCCTACAATGAGCAGTTCTTC.

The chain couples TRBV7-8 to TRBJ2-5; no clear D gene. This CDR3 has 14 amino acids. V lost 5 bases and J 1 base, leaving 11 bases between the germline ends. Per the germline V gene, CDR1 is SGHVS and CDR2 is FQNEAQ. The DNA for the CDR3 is TGTGCCAGCAGCCTATACGGCAGCCAAGAGACCCAGTACTTC. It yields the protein CASSLYGSQETQYF. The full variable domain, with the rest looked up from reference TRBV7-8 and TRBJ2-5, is GAGVSQSPRYKVAKRGQDVALRCDPISGHVSLFWYQQALGQGPEFLTYFQNEAQLDKSGLPSDRFFAERPEGSVSTLKIQRTQQEDSAVYLCASSLYGSQETQYFGPGTRLLVL.